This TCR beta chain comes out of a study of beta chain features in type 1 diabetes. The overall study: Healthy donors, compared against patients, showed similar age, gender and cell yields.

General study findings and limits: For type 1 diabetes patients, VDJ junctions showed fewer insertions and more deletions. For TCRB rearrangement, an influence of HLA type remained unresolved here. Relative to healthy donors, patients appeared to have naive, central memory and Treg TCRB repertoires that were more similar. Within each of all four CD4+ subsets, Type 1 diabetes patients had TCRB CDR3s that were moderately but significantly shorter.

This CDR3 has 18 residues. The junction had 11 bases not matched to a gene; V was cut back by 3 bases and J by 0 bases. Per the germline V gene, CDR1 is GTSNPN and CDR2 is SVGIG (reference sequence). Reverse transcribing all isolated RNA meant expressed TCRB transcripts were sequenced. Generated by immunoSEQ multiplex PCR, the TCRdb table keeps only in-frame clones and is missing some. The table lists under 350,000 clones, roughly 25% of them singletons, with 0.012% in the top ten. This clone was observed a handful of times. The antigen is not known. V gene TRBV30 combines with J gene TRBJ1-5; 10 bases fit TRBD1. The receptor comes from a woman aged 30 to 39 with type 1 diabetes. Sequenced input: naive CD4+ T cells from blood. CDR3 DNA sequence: TGTGCCTGGAGGAGCGGGACAGGGGTGAGGGATAGCAATCAGCCCCAGCATTTT. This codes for CAWRSGTGVRDSNQPQHF.